The subject of this entry is one T cell receptor (beta chain). Germline CDR1 reads MDHEN; CDR2 reads SYDVKM. Trimming left V 6 bases short and J 1 base short, with 21 bases between. The length of the CDR3 is 17 residues. The Seattle patients, enrolled during active infection, were followed longitudinally. The data derive from a study of blood T cell repertoires in COVID-19. Study overall: From T cells, B-cell-depleted T cells, or PBMCs came the material, which was cDNA or gDNA.

As originally analysed: Using reference gene primer amplification, nucleated cell counts were estimated. Produced via immunoSEQ multiplex PCR; TCRdb's table is partial and in-frame only. That table gives V, J and clone size, and the DNA gave D and trimming. Among around 160,000 clones listed, roughly nine tenths were seen once. The source material was peripheral blood. The sequence came from a man between 18 and 29 years old with COVID-19, enrolled during active disease. The chain is built from TRBV28 and TRBJ1-2; maybe TRBD1 (6 bases). CDR3 residues: CASRVPQGTRINYGYTF. The CDR3 nucleotides are TGTGCCAGCAGGGTCCCACAGGGAACGAGGATTAACTATGGCTACACCTTC.